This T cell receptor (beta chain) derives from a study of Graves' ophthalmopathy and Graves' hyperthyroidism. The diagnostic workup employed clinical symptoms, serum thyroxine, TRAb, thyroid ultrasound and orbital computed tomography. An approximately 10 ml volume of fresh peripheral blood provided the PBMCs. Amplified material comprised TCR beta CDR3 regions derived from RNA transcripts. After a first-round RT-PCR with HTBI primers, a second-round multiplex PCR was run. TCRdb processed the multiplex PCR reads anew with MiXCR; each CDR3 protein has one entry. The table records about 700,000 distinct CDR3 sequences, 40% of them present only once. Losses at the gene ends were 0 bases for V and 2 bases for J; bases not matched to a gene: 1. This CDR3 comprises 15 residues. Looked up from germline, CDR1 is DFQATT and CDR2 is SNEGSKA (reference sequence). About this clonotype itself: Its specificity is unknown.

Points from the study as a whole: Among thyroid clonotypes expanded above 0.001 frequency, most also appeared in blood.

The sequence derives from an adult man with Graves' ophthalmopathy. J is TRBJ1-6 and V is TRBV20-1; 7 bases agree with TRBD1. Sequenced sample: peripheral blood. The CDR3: CSAREGQPYNSPLHF. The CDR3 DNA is TGCAGTGCTAGAGAGGGACAGCCCTATAATTCACCCCTCCACTTT.